Listed below are T cell receptor beta chains from one sample, sequenced in a study of breast tumors, draining lymph nodes, adjacent tissues. TCRdb processed the multiplex PCR reads anew with MiXCR; each CDR3 protein has one entry. This table holds tens of thousands of distinct CDR3 sequences, approximately 30% found once. Sequences were obtained from axillary lymph node tissue. The receptor set was obtained from a female donor with breast cancer. Some clones in this sample may be carry-over from other donors' samples. CDR3s include the opening cysteine and the closing phenylalanine or tryptophan. Each record gives: J gene, D gene, V gene, clone size, CDR3 DNA, CDR3 protein. The D gene is left open where the match is weak. The size of a clone is reported for some rows only, either as once, few or many, or as a class for expanded clones.

>TRBJ2-7|NA|TRBV10-3|many
TGTGCCATCAGTGACCTTGAAGGGACCTACGAGCAGTACTTC
CAISDLEGTYEQYF
>TRBJ2-7|NA|TRBV29-1|many
TGCAGCGTAACAGGGATGAGCGAGCAGTACTTC
CSVTGMSEQYF
>TRBJ1-2|NA|TRBV5-6|few
TGTGCCAGCAGCCCCGGGGCACTCAACTATGGCTACACCTTC
CASSPGALNYGYTF
>TRBJ2-5|TRBD1|TRBV7-2|NA
TGTGCCTGCAGCGTTGCCCGGGACAGCCAAGAGACCCAGTACTTC
CACSVARDSQETQYF
>TRBJ2-7|NA|TRBV19|many
TGTGCCAGTACCCCTCGGGATCGATACTACGAGCAGTACTTC
CASTPRDRYYEQYF
>TRBJ2-1|NA|TRBV7-9|many
TGTGCCAGCAGCGGGAAACTTAGCGGACCAGCCTACAATGAGCAGTTCTTC
CASSGKLSGPAYNEQFF
>TRBJ2-3|TRBD2|TRBV29-1|NA
TGCAGCGTTTCTAGGGCGGGAGGGGGTACAGATACGCAGTATTTT
CSVSRAGGGTDTQYF
>TRBJ1-1|NA|TRBV12-3/TRBV12-4|many
TGTGCCAGCAGTTTAGGGGACACTGAAGCTTTCTTT
CASSLGDTEAFF
>TRBJ2-5|TRBD2|TRBV20-1|many
TGCAGTGCTAGGGCTAGCGGGAGTATGGAGACCCAGTACTTC
CSARASGSMETQYF
>TRBJ2-7|TRBD1|TRBV20-1|many
TGCAGTGCTAGGGGGGCGGACAGGCTCGCTACCTACGAGCAGTACTTC
CSARGADRLATYEQYF
>TRBJ1-5|TRBD1|TRBV20-1|many
TGCAGTGCCGCCGAGAACAGGGGAAATCAGCCCCAGCATTTT
CSAAENRGNQPQHF
>TRBJ2-5|TRBD2|TRBV9|many
TGTGCCAGCAGCGTAAGTCCTAGCGGAGAGACCCAGTACTTC
CASSVSPSGETQYF
>TRBJ2-2|TRBD1|TRBV6-6|many
TGTGCCAGCAGTTACACGGGGCAGGGGGAAACCGGGGAGCTGTTTTTT
CASSYTGQGETGELFF
>TRBJ2-7|NA|TRBV29-1|many
TGCAGCGTTGAGGTAGTAGGGGCCTTTTCCTACGAGCAGTACTTC
CSVEVVGAFSYEQYF
>TRBJ2-5|NA|TRBV5-5|NA
TGTGCCACAGATGATCCTGGACAGCAAGAGACCCAGTACTTC
CATDDPGQQETQYF
>TRBJ2-2|NA|TRBV6-5|many
TGTGCCAGCAGTTATGGGCCGGGGTCGAACACCGGGGAGCTGTTTTTT
CASSYGPGSNTGELFF
>TRBJ1-2|NA|TRBV4-3|NA
TGCGCCAGCAGCCAAGATCAAGGGGGGGTAAACTATGGCTACACCTTC
CASSQDQGGVNYGYTF
>TRBJ1-2|NA|TRBV28|many
TGTGCCAGCAGTCCTCAGAACTATGGCTACACCTTC
CASSPQNYGYTF
>TRBJ2-7|TRBD2|TRBV4-3|many
TGCGCCAGCAGCCAAGACTTGGAAGCGGGATCCTACGAGCAGTACTTC
CASSQDLEAGSYEQYF
>TRBJ2-3|NA|TRBV3-1|many
TGTGCCAGCACCCAAAAGGGCGGCACAGATACGCAGTATTTT
CASTQKGGTDTQYF
>TRBJ1-3|NA|TRBV20-1|NA
TGCAGTGCTAGGAAGGCAGGGATGTCTGGAAACACCATATATTTT
CSARKAGMSGNTIYF
>TRBJ1-4|NA|TRBV19|NA
TGTGCCAGCAGTGGCGTAGTTACGGAAAAACTGTTTTTT
CASSGVVTEKLFF
>TRBJ2-1|TRBD2|TRBV5-1|many
TGCGCCAGCAGCCCGGGACTAGCGGGAGGTCGCTCCTACAATGAGCAGTTCTTC
CASSPGLAGGRSYNEQFF
>TRBJ2-1|NA|TRBV20-1|many
TGCAGTGCTTGGGGAGGACTGTACCATGCTTCCTACAATGAGCAGTTCTTC
CSAWGGLYHASYNEQFF
>TRBJ2-7|NA|TRBV6-1|many
TGTGCCAGCAGTGAAAGACGGTACGAGCAGTACTTC
CASSERRYEQYF
>TRBJ2-1|NA|TRBV19|many
TGTGCCAGTAGTACAAGTTCTTTGTCCAATGAGCAGTTCTTC
CASSTSSLSNEQFF
>TRBJ1-4|TRBD1|TRBV5-6|many
TGTGCCAGCAGCTTTGGACAGGGGTTTTTCGCAACTAATGAAAAACTGTTTTTT
CASSFGQGFFATNEKLFF
>TRBJ2-7|TRBD2|TRBV6-5|NA
TGTGCCAGCAGTACACTAGCGGAGCAGTACTTC
CASSTLAEQYF
>TRBJ1-1|NA|TRBV7-2|many
TGTGCCAGCAGCTTATACAATACGAACACTGAAGCTTTCTTT
CASSLYNTNTEAFF
>TRBJ2-7|NA|TRBV6-2/TRBV6-3|many
TGTGCCAGCAGTCGGACGGGATCCTACGAGCAGTACTTC
CASSRTGSYEQYF
>TRBJ1-1|TRBD1|TRBV19|NA
TGTGCCAGTAGTATGACAGGGTCAAGTGAAGCTTTCTTT
CASSMTGSSEAFF